The source of this TCR beta chain is a study of cytomegalovirus exposure and HLA in healthy donors (dated by TCRdb to 2016 to 2017). For context, the study as a whole: According to an earlier analysis of around 600 of the donors, some 180 million T cells yielded over 90 million unique TCR beta sequences and approximately 300 Gb of sequence data. Along with the 666-subject first cohort, a separate validation cohort of over a hundred different subjects was used. Because of strong linkage in the cohort, roughly five DR-DQ haplotypes were treated as single units for association and clustering. Donor age, sex, ethnicity and CMV serostatus were collected together with the repertoire data. In a later genetic analysis, genome-wide SNP genotypes for about 55% of the roughly 670 donors were used, and that subset was treated as a discovery cohort. Using immunosequencing, the study profiled T cell repertoires from 500 to 800 subjects and related those repertoires to cytomegalovirus serostatus. Of the roughly 420 genotyped donors, 70% to 90% were placed in the genetic ancestry cluster associated with self-reported Caucasian donors. In a later analysis, previously published TCR beta repertoires from some 640 donors were re-analyzed and high-resolution HLA genotyping was added so that TCR occurrence patterns could be studied. An earlier analysis of fewer than 700 of the donors applied high-throughput TCR beta sequencing to assess whether each TCR beta V gene segment acted as functional or pseudogenic. Around 300 gigabases of sequencing data and 70 million to 85 million unique TCR sequences were included in an early release covering several hundred HLA-typed donors. Among about 360 genotyped donors of the cohort, an average of about 240,000 unique TCR beta nucleotide sequences were sequenced per donor, roughly 20% of them non-productive. The study aimed to test whether cataloging public T cell receptors could reveal signatures of past pathogen exposure. In the later analysis, no new phenotypic data were used to find candidate immune exposures; instead, reliance was placed on TCR beta sequences and their occurrence across donors. To predict cytomegalovirus infection status, the study combined high-throughput TCR immunosequencing, statistical association of individual TCRs with disease status, and machine learning. All discovery cohort repertoires had been generated on a single sequencing platform. Class I and class II HLA loci were covered by the typing at four-digit resolution. Typing coverage differed by locus: A, B, C, DRB1 and DQB1 were typed in about 620-630 donors, DQA1 in about 500, DPA1 in some 570, and DPB1 in 450 to 490.

The paper as a whole reports these results and caveats: In vitro tests confirmed that a few of the cytomegalovirus-associated TCR beta chains recognize cytomegalovirus antigens. Because some donors lacked HLA typing at each locus, the association tests relied only on the typed subset. The authors suggested that the approach could potentially be generalized to other disease states and immunological phenotypes. Presence/absence analyses assumed roughly uniform sequencing depth across donors, an assumption that may not hold. In both the original and validation cohorts, the classifier was reported to diagnose cytomegalovirus status with high specificity and sensitivity. The 87-base-pair reads could not distinguish some IMGT-functional V segments, including TRBV6-2 and TRBV6-3, so those segments were excluded. A later genetic analysis reported fewer N-insertions in productive TCRs among donors in an Asian-associated ancestry cluster than the roughly 620-donor mean. Because counts were too low, about 18 rarely observed V segments, including chromosome 9 orphons, were excluded from the earlier analysis of a few hundred of the donors. According to a later analysis, parvovirus B19, influenza, CMV and Epstein-Barr virus appeared linked to several top co-occurrence clusters. A further reported finding was that TCR beta sequences accurately predicted the HLA-A and HLA-B alleles for most subjects in the first cohort. The study gave a list of 150 to 200 TCR beta chains associated with cytomegalovirus. An earlier analysis of around 500 of the donors showed that most TCR beta V segments appeared in productive rearrangements either about 87% or about 30% of the time, which broadly matched IMGT annotations. For the cohort, immune exposure information was limited to CMV serostatus. Linkage disequilibrium might explain the correlated functional status among segregating V segments, but an unknown experimental factor could not be ruled out. When HLA alleles, especially DR and DQ, strongly co-occurred, TCR associations were difficult to assign to individual alleles. An association between a missense DCLRE1C variant and V-gene and J-gene trimming of TCR beta chains was found in a later genetic analysis and replicated in an independent cohort. A later analysis associated roughly 17,000 TCR beta sequences with specific HLA alleles at a false discovery rate of 0.05. Most TCR sequences were seen in very few donors, while some public TCRs were found in many individuals. This cohort had only TCR beta chains sequenced, and the lack of alpha or paired-chain data limited which features could be detected. A group of highly shared sequence variants was considered likely to be a technical artifact of the sequencing pipeline. Most CMV-associated TCR beta chains appeared to be HLA-restricted in a later analysis, and the HLA associations seemed to be driven largely by CMV exposure. In a later analysis, TCR association rates were found to vary across HLA loci, with the most associated TCRs seen for DRB1 alleles and the fewest for HLA-C alleles. In a later analysis, HLA-associated TCR beta chains showed more clonal expansion and lower generation probabilities than non-associated chains that were equally common.

The germline V and J ends show losses of 4 bases and 6 bases respectively, and no gene match explains 16 bases of the junction. From cysteine to phenylalanine, the CDR3 is 16 amino acids long. The retained sequence is limited to the CDR3, 48 bases, with the frame set at the first base. CDR1 and CDR2 (SGHDT, YYEEEE) derive from the germline V gene. Library preparation used the immunoSEQ multiplex PCR assay. The multiplex PCR relied on a mix of 60 forward primers for TCR Vbeta segments and 13 reverse primers for TCR Jbeta segments. Amplification of the CDR3 region of rearranged TCR beta genes was performed with a multiplex PCR assay on genomic DNA. The amplified TCR beta libraries were sequenced on the Illumina HiSeq System as 87-base-pair reads. Concerning the study's data processing: In a later analysis, tens of millions of unique TCR beta chains were counted across the roughly 670 repertoires, and about 9.9 million of these chains were shared by at least two donors. Raw reads were error-corrected and collapsed into unique sequences with a nearest-neighbor algorithm that merged closely related sequences to remove PCR and sequencing errors. Alignment of CDR3 sequences to IMGT reference sequences was used to assign V, D and J gene segments. For a sequence to be retained, at least a six-nucleotide match to both a V gene segment and a J gene segment was required. Rearrangements were called productive when the CDR3 lacked stop codons and stayed in frame with V and J; all others were non-productive. CDR3 was defined by IMGT convention, running from the second conserved V-encoded cysteine to the conserved J-encoded phenylalanine. In an earlier analysis of just under 600 of the donors, sequences lacking an unambiguous match to a single V gene segment were excluded. In an earlier analysis of several hundred of the donors, a V segment was called functional when productive rearrangements were above 56.7%, and segregating when the standard deviation between donors exceeded 5%. A statistical classification framework was developed to diagnose cytomegalovirus status using the catalog of TCR beta chain sequences. In a later analysis, V and J genes were assigned by comparing TCR nucleotide sequences against IMGT/GENE-DB human TR gene sequences. In a later analysis, CDR3 sequences and most-parsimonious VDJ recombination scenarios were assigned using the TCRdist pipeline. In a later analysis, each TCR beta chain was defined by its CDR3 amino acid sequence together with its V-gene family, and reads without a unique V-gene family were excluded. A later analysis removed 592 highly shared, low-generation-probability nucleotide sequences to deal with suspected cross-contamination and a sequencing artifact. In a later analysis, a clonal expansion index for each public chain was calculated from normalized within-repertoire ranks of inferred template counts. Generation probabilities in a later analysis came from a VDJ recombination model fitted to out-of-frame rearrangements, and those results were checked against IGoR. A later analysis scored TCR-TCR, TCR-HLA and TCR-CMV co-occurrence with hypergeometric tests, applying a repertoire-size bias correction to TCR pairs. To estimate false discovery rates, a later analysis permuted the HLA or CMV assignments 20 times. A later analysis grouped co-occurring TCRs with DBSCAN, adding TCRdist sequence similarity when clustering within HLA-allele-positive subsets. Co-occurrence clustering excluded repertoires with fewer than 30,000 or more than 120,000 public chains, plus five with anomalous nucleotide sharing. TCRdb obtained this table from immuneACCESS and retained in-frame rearrangements with V and J assigned. These tables miss some clones; where compared with another copy, unresolved V genes account for less than half of the shortfall, and the remainder is unexplained. D and trimming come from the DNA, and the V and J calls and clone size come from that table. The sample records some 200,000 clones, approximately 70% of which are singletons. Of the sample, 2.6% is held by the ten largest clones.

The cohort consisted of approximately 670 healthy bone marrow donors. At the time of sampling, all cohort members were nominally healthy, though unrecorded immune exposures were likely present. The donor was CMV seropositive and belonged to the group of more than 250 seropositive cohort members. Every donor gave a peripheral blood sample, and the peripheral blood mononuclear cells from that sample were used for TCR beta sequencing. The Qiagen DNeasy Blood Extraction Kit was used to extract genomic DNA from the blood cell samples. With regard to this clone: Its antigen is still unknown. Base quality data are lacking; no much larger clone is found one base away.

The sample was PBMCs. The sequence is built from TRBV5-6 and TRBJ2-7; 7 junctional bases match TRBD2. This clonotype originated in a man aged 40-49 years in good health and CMV-seropositive. The nucleotides read TGTGCCAGCAGCCAACCGCGGGGGTCCGGGGCAGGCGAGCAGTACTTC. It specifies CASSQPRGSGAGEQYF.